This TCR beta chain was profiled in a study of blood T cell repertoires in COVID-19 (dated by TCRdb to about 2020). Regarding the complete study: Samples covering the acute and convalescent phases of COVID-19 were provided by collaborators in the United States, Italy and Spain. The prospective study material was composed of cDNA or gDNA derived from T cells, B-cell-depleted T cells, or PBMCs. Subjects who had been exposed to COVID-19, were actively infected with it, or had recovered from it provided the deeply sampled blood TCRbeta repertoires that made up the dataset. The repertoires were made available in a free public database intended to serve as a resource for research on the immune response to SARS-CoV-2. Samples came from the ongoing ImmuneRACE study (first 160 participants) plus 1,254 subjects from 6 global collaborators. Sample metadata almost always included a de-identified subject ID, COVID-19 status, age in years and sex. Where HLA class I and class II types were available, the types were taken from metadata supplied by the sample provider, not from assay-based typing. Broad study findings and their caveats: How much clinical and demographic metadata was included differed by source and by participant, and the metadata was provided uncurated.

The count of this clone is one. Its target antigen remains unknown. No quality values exist for individual bases; no much larger clone is one base distant. The CDR3 sequence holds 13 residues, the cysteine and phenylalanine included. Only the CDR3 part of the read is kept: 39 bases, read in frame from the first base. V is pruned by 4 bases and J by 6 bases, leaving 2 bases of the junction without a gene match. CDR1 SGHTA and CDR2 FQGTGA are derived from the germline V gene. TCRbeta CDR3 regions were amplified from genomic DNA by means of the immunoSEQ Assay, a bias-controlled multiplex PCR. On the authors' methods: Nucleated cell counts per sample were estimated from amplification of reference gene primers within the assay. To quantify the absolute abundance of each unique TCRbeta CDR3 rearrangement, sequence reads were collapsed and filtered. For each sample, productive Simpson clonality was calculated by taking the square root of Simpson's diversity index across productive rearrangements. Imported from immuneACCESS, the table was reduced by TCRdb to in-frame sequences with V and J called. These copies leave out some clones; in studies compared against another copy, an unresolved V gene accounts for under half, and the cause of the remainder is not known. The V and J calls and the clone size are those of that table, but D and trimming were determined from the DNA. This sample holds 150,000 to 200,000 clones; approximately 80% were observed only once. The ten largest clones represent approximately 12% of the sample.

Participants in the prospective study were enrolled through a virtual design, were aged about 18 to 90 years, and lived in roughly 26 United States geographic areas. In the prospective study, participants were assigned to cohorts based on the clinical history participants reported in a screening survey and a study questionnaire. ImmuneRACE Cohort 3 recovered participants were defined by two consecutive negative NP/OP PCR tests, healthcare professional clearance, or symptom resolution. Each participant in the prospective study had whole blood, serum and a nasopharyngeal or oropharyngeal swab collected by mobile phlebotomists. Participants in the prospective study had the option to provide additional blood draws and questionnaires over a roughly two-month period. Prospective study blood samples were shipped either frozen or at room temperature before DNA extraction.

This receptor was obtained from a middle-aged man who had recovered from COVID-19. The receptor chain draws on TRBV7-3 and TRBJ2-1; 8 central bases correspond to TRBD1. Sequencing was carried out using PBMCs or T cells enriched from blood (not recorded which). The nucleotide sequence reads as follows: TGTGCCAGCAGCTCGGACAGGGCCAATGAGCAGTTCTTC. Its protein is CASSSDRANEQFF.